This T cell receptor (beta chain) was captured in a study of blood T cell repertoires in COVID-19. Authors' processing steps: Estimation of nucleated cell counts was performed using reference gene primer amplification. Profiling relied on immunoSEQ multiplex PCR, and the TCRdb table lists in-frame clones only, not all of them. V, J and clone size reflect that table, while D and trimming were determined from the DNA. The table has just under 65,000 clones, about 80% seen once; the top ten hold approximately 15%. This CDR3 is 15 amino acids long. Germline CDR1 SNHLY, CDR2 FYNNEI. Trimming pared 3 bases from V and 2 bases from J, leaving 11 bases between. Seattle cases were enrolled at active infection and followed longitudinally.

The sequencing input was peripheral blood. This sequence was found in a man aged 60 to 75 with COVID-19, enrolled during active disease. V is TRBV2 and J is TRBJ2-4, with a tentative D call TRBD2 (5 bases). The CDR3 protein is CASSDRGSSKNIQYF. The CDR3, as DNA: TGTGCCAGCAGTGATAGAGGGTCCTCCAAAAACATTCAGTACTTC.